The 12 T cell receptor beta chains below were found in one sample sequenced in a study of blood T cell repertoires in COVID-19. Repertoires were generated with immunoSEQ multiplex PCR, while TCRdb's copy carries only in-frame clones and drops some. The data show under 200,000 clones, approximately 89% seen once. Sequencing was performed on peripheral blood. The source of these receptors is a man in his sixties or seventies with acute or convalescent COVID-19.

The CDR3 is CSASTEARETQYF. The CDR3 bases are TGCAGTGCTAGTACGGAGGCGAGGGAGACCCAGTACTTC. This chain links TRBV20-1 with TRBJ2-5, with D possibly TRBD2 on 5 matching bases. The CDR3 is 13 residues long. Trimming shortened V by 3 bases and J by 5 bases, and 13 bases separated the two germline ends. Germline V lookup: CDR1 DFQATT, CDR2 SNEGSKA (reference sequence).

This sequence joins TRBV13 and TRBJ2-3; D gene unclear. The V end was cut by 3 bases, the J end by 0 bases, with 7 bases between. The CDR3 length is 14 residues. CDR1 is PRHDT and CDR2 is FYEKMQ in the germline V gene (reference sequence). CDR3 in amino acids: CASSFLLSTDTQYF. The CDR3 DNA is TGTGCCAGCAGCTTCCTCCTAAGCACAGATACGCAGTATTTT.

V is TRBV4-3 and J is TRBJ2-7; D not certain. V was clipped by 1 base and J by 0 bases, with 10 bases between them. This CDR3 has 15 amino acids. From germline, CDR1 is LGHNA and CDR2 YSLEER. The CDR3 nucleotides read TGCGCCAGCAGCCAAGCGGTCTCCGGCTCCTACGAGCAGTACTTC. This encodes CASSQAVSGSYEQYF.

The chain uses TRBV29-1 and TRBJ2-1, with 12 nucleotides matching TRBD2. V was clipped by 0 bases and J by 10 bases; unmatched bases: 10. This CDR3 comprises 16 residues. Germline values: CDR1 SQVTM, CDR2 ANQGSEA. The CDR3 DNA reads TGCAGCGTTGAAGATTGGCTAGCGGGAGGGCCAGGGGAGCAGTTCTTC. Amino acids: CSVEDWLAGGPGEQFF.

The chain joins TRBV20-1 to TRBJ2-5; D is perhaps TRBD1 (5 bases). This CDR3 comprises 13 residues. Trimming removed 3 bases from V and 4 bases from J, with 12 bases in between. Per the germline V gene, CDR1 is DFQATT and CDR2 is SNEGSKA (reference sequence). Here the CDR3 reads CSASPGAPETQYF. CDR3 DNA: TGCAGTGCTAGTCCTGGGGCCCCAGAGACCCAGTACTTC.

In DNA, the CDR3 is TGTGCCAGCAGTAACACAGGGTACACTGAAGCTTTCTTT. Its protein is CASSNTGYTEAFF. V is TRBV6-5 and J is TRBJ1-1, with D perhaps TRBD1 (6 bases). Trimming removed 5 bases at V and 3 bases at J, with 10 bases between. Germline CDR1 is MNHEY and CDR2 is SVGAGI. The CDR3 runs to 13 residues.

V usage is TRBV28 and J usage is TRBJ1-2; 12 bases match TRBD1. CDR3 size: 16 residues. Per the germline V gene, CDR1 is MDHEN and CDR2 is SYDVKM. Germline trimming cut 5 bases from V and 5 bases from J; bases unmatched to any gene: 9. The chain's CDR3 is CASSRPGQGAVYGYTF. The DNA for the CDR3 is TGTGCCAGCAGTCGGCCGGGACAGGGGGCTGTTTATGGCTACACCTTC.

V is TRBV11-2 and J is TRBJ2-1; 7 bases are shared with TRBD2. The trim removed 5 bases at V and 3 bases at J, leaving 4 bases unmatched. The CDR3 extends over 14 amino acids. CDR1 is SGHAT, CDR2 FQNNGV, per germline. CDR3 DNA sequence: TGTGCCAGCAGCCCAAGCGGGAACTACAATGAGCAGTTCTTC. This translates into CASSPSGNYNEQFF.

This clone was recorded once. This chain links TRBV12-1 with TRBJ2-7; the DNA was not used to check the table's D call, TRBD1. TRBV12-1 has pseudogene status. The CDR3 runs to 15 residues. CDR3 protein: CASTSPGTEGTEQYF. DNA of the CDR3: TGTGCCAGCACCTCCCCCGGGACAGAGGGGACCGAGCAGTACTTC.

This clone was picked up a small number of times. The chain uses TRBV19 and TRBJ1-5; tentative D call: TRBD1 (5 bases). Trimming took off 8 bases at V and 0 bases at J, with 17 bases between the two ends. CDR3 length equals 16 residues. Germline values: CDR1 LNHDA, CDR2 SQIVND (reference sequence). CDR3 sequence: CASRSRGGDSNQPQHF. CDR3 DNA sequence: TGTGCCAGTCGTAGTAGGGGAGGGGATAGCAATCAGCCCCAGCATTTT.

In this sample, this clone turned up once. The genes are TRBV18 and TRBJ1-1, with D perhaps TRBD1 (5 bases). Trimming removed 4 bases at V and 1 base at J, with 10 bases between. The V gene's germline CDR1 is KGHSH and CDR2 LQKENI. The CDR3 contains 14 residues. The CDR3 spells CASSLLGPNTEAFF. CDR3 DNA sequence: TGTGCCAGCTCACTACTGGGGCCGAACACTGAAGCTTTCTTT.

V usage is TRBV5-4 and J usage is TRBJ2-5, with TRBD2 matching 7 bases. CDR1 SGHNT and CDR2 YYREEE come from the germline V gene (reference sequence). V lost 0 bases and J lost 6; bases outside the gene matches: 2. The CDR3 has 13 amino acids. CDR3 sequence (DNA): TGTGCCAGCAGCTTGGCAGGGACTAAGACCCAGTACTTC. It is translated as CASSLAGTKTQYF.